This TCR beta chain was sequenced for a study of CD8+ T cells in alopecia areata. Germline values: CDR1 GTSNPN, CDR2 SVGIG (reference sequence). V lost 3 bases, J lost 8 bases, and 5 bases stayed unmatched. This CDR3 is built from 13 residues. In each case, RNA was isolated and then reverse transcribed into cDNA as the sequencing template. Here immunoSEQ multiplex PCR was the method, and the copy in TCRdb shows in-frame clones only, minus some. There are hundreds of thousands of clones in the sample; around 67% occur only once, and around 1.2% lies in the top ten. Comment on this clone: This sample also contains other DNA sequences that code for the same CDR3.

The researchers isolated CD4+ and CD8+ T cells from PBMCs by sorting. The sequence was obtained from a human donor with alopecia areata. Sequencing used CD4+ T cells sorted from blood, obtained at week 0. This sequence joins TRBV30 and TRBJ1-2; TRBD1 aligns across 11 bases. Here the CDR3 DNA reads TGTGCCTGGAGCGGACAGGGGGCGGGAGGCTACACCTTC. Translating it yields CAWSGQGAGGYTF.